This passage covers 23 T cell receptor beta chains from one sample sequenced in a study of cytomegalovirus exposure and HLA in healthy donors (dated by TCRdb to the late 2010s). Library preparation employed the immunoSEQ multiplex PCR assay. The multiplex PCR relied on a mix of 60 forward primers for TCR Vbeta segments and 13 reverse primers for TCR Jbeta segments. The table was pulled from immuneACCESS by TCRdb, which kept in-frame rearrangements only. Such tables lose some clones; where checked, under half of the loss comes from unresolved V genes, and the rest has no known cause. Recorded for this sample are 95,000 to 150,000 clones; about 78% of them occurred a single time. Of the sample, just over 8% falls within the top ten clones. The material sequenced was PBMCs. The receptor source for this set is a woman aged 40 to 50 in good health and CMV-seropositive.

The CDR3 loop is CAIGGGRRTEAFF. The CDR3 DNA reads as TGTGCCATCGGTGGGGGGCGAAGAACTGAAGCTTTCTTT. This chain links TRBV10-3 with TRBJ1-1, with a tentative D call TRBD1 (6 bases). Germline CDR1 is ENHRY and CDR2 is SYGVKD. V shed 8 bases and J shed 5 bases, with 15 bases lying between them. This CDR3 spans 13 amino acids.

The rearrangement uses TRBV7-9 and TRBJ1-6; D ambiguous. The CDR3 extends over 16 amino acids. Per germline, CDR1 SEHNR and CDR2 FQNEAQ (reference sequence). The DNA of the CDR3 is TGTGCAGAACGGCCCCCGGAGAGCTCCTATAATTCACCCCTCCACTTT. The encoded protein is CAERPPESSYNSPLHF. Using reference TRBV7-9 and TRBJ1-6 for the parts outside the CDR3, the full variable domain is DTGVSQNPRHKITKRGQNVTFRCDPISEHNRLYWYRQTLGQGPEFLTYFQNEAQLEKSRLLSDRFSAERPKGSFSTLEIQRTEQGDSAMYLCAERPPESSYNSPLHFGNGTRLTVT.

In DNA, the CDR3 is TGCGCCAGCAGCCCGGAGTCGGGGTTTGGTGAAGCTTTCTTT. Encoded protein: CASSPESGFGEAFF. The chain links TRBV4-1 to TRBJ1-1; D is unclear. This CDR3 comprises 14 residues. The V gene lost 4 bases and the J gene lost 7 bases, with 16 bases spanning the gap. CDR1 is MGHRA, CDR2 YSYEKL, per germline.

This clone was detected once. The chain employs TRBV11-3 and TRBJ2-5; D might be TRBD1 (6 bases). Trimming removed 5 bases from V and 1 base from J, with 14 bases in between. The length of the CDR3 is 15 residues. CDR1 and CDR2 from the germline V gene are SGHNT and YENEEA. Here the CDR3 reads CASSKDSMSQETQYF. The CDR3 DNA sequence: TGTGCCAGCAGCAAGGACAGTATGTCCCAAGAGACCCAGTACTTC.

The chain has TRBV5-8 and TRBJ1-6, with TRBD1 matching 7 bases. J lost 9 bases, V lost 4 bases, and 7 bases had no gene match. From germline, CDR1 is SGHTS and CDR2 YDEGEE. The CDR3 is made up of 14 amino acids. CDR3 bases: TGTGCCAGCAGCCTCGACAGGGTTTTTTCACCCCTCCACTTT. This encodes CASSLDRVFSPLHF.

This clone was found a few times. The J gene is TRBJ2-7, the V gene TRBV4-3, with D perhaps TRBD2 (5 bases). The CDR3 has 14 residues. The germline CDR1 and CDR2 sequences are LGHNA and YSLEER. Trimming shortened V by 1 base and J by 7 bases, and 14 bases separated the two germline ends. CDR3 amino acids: CASSQVYPTGEQYF. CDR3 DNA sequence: TGCGCCAGCAGCCAAGTTTATCCTACGGGGGAGCAGTACTTC.

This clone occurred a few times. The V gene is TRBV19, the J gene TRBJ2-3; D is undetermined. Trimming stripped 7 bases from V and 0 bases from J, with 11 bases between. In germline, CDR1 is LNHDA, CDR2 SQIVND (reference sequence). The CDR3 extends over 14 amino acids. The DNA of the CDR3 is TGTGCCAGTAAAGTAGTCTCTAGCACAGATACGCAGTATTTT. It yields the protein CASKVVSSTDTQYF. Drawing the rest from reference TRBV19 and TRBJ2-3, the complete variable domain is DGGITQSPKYLFRKEGQNVTLSCEQNLNHDAMYWYRQDPGQGLRLIYYSQIVNDFQKGDIAEGYSVSREKKESFPLTVTSAQKNPTAFYLCASKVVSSTDTQYFGPGTRLTVL.

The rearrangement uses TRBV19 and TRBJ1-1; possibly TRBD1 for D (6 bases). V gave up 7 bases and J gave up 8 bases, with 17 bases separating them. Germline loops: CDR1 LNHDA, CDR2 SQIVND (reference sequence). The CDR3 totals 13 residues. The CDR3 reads CASTPGRGSEAFF. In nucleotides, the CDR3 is TGTGCCAGTACTCCCGGGAGGGGGTCGGAAGCTTTCTTT. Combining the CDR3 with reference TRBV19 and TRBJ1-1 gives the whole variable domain DGGITQSPKYLFRKEGQNVTLSCEQNLNHDAMYWYRQDPGQGLRLIYYSQIVNDFQKGDIAEGYSVSREKKESFPLTVTSAQKNPTAFYLCASTPGRGSEAFFGQGTRLTVV.

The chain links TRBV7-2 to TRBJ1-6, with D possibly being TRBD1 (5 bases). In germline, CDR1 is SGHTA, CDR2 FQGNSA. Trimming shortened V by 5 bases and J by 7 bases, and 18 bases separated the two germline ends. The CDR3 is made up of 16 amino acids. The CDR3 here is CASSPQVGGNNSPLHF. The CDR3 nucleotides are TGTGCCAGCAGCCCCCAGGTCGGGGGAAACAATTCACCCCTCCACTTT.

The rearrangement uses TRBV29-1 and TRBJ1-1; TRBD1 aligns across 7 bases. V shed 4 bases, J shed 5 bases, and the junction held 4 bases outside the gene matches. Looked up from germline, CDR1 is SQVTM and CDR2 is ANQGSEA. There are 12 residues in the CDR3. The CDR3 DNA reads TGCAGCGTTGCCCCAGGGGGGACTGAAGCTTTCTTT. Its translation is CSVAPGGTEAFF.

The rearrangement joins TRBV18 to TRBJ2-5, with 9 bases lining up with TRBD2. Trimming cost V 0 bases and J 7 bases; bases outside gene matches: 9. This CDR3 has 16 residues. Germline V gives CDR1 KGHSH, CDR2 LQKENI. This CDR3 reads CASSPPSKAGGRTQYF. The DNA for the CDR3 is TGTGCCAGCTCACCACCCAGCAAGGCGGGGGGGAGGACCCAGTACTTC.

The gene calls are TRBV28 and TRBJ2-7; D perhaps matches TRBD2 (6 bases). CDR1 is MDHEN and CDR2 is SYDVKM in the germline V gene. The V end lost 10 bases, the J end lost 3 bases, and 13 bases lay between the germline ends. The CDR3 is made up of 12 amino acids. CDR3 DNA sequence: TGTGCCACTCAGGAGGGATTCTACGAGCAGTACTTC. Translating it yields CATQEGFYEQYF.

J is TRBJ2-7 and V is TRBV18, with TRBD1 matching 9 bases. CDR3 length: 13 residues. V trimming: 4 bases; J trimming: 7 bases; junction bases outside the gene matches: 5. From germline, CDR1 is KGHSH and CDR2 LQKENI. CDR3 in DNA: TGTGCCAGCTCACAACAGGGGGCGGGAGAGCAGTACTTC. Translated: CASSQQGAGEQYF.

The CDR3 DNA reads as TGCGCCAGCAGCTCACAGGGGGATAGGACTGAAGCTTTCTTT. Its translation is CASSSQGDRTEAFF. The chain uses TRBV5-1 and TRBJ1-1; TRBD1 aligns across 8 bases. The CDR3 totals 14 residues. The V gene end was trimmed by 3 bases and the J gene end by 5 bases; junction bases not matched to a gene: 6. The germline V gene encodes CDR1 SGHRS and CDR2 YFSETQ.

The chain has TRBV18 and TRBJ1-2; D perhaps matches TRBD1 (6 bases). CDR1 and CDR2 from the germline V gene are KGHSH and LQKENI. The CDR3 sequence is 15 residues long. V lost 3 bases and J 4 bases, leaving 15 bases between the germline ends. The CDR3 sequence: CASSPEIRGAYGYTF. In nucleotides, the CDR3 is TGTGCCAGCTCACCGGAAATCAGGGGCGCCTATGGCTACACCTTC.

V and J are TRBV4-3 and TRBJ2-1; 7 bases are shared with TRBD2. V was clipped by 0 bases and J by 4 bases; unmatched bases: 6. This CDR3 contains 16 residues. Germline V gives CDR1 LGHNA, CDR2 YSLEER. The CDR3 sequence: CASSQDPSGEYNEQFF. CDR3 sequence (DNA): TGCGCCAGCAGCCAAGACCCCAGCGGGGAATACAATGAGCAGTTCTTC.

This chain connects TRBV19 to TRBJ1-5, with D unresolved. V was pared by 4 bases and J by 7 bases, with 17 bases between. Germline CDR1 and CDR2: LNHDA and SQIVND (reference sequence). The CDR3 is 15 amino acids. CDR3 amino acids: CASSKTGPSGQPQHF. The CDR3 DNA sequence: TGTGCCAGTAGTAAAACCGGGCCCTCGGGACAGCCCCAGCATTTT.

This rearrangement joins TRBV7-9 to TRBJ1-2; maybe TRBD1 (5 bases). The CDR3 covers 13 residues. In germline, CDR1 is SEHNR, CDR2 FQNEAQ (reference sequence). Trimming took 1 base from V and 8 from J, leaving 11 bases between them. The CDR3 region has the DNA TGTGCCAGCAGCTTAGGCCAATGGGGCGGCTACACCTTC. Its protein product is CASSLGQWGGYTF.

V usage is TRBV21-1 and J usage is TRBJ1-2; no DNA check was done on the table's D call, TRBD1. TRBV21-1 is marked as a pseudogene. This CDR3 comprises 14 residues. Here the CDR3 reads CASSKEALRDGYTF. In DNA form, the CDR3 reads TGTGCCAGCAGCAAAGAGGCTCTCAGGGATGGCTACACCTTC.

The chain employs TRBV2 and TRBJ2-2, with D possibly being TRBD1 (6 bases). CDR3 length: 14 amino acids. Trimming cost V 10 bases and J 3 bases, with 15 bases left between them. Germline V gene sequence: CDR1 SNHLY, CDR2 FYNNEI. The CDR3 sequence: CATGTGYDTGELFF. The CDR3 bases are TGTGCCACCGGAACAGGGTATGACACCGGGGAGCTGTTTTTT.

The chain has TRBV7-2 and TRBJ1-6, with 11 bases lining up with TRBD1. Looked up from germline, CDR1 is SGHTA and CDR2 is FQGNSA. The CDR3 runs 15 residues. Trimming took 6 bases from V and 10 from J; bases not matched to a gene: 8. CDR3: CASRRGTGGNSPLHF. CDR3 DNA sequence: TGTGCCAGCAGACGAGGGACAGGGGGAAACTCACCCCTCCACTTT.

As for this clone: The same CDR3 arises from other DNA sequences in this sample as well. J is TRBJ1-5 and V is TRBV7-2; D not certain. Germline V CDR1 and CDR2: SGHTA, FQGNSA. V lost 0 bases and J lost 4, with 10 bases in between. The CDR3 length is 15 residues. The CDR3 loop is CASSLAARGNQPQHF. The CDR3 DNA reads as TGTGCCAGCAGCTTAGCGGCAAGAGGAAATCAGCCCCAGCATTTT.

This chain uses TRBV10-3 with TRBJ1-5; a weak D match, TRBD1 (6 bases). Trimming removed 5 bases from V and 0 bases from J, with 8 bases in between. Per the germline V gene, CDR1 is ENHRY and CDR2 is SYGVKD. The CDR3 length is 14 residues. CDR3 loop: CAISTGPSNQPQHF. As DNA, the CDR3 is TGTGCCATCAGTACAGGGCCTAGCAATCAGCCCCAGCATTTT.